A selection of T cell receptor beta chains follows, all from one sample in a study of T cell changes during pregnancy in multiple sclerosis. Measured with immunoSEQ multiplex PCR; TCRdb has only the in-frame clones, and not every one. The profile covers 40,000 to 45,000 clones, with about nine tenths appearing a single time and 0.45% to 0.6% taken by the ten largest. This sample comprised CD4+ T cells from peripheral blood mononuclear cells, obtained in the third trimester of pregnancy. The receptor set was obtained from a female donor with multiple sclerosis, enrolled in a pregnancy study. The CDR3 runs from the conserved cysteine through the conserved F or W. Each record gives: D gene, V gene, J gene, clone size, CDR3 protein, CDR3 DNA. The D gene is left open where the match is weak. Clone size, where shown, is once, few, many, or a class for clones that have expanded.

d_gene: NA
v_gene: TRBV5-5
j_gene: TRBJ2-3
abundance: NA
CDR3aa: CASSGHATGYTDTQYF
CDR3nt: TGTGCCAGCAGCGGGCACGCTACAGGCTACACAGATACGCAGTATTTT

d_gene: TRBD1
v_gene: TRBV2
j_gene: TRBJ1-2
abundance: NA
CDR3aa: CASSDQTGGNYGYTF
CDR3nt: TGTGCCAGCAGTGATCAGACAGGGGGCAACTATGGCTACACCTTC

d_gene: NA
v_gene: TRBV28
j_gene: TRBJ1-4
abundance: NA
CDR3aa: CASRDDTPNEKLFF
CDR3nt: TGTGCCAGCAGAGATGACACTCCTAATGAAAAACTGTTTTTT

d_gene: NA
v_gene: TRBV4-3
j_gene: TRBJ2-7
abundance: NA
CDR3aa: CASSPGLATRGVSYEQYF
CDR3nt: TGCGCCAGCAGCCCTGGGCTAGCGACCCGAGGTGTCTCCTACGAGCAGTACTTC

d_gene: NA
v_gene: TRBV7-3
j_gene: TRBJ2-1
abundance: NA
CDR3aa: CASSRPEGTYNEQFF
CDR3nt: TGTGCCAGCAGCCGACCGGAGGGGACCTACAATGAGCAGTTCTTC

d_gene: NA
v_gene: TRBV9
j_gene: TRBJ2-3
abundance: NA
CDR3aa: CASGGGISTDTQYF
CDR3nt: TGTGCCAGCGGGGGCGGTATAAGCACAGATACGCAGTATTTT

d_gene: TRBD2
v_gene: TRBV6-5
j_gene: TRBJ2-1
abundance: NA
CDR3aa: CASSYQASGSNEQFF
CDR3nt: TGTGCCAGCAGTTACCAGGCTAGCGGGAGCAATGAGCAGTTCTTC

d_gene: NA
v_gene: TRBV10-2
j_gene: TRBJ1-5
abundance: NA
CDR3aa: CASSAPSVGGYGNQPQHF
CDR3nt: TGCGCCAGCAGTGCCCCCTCGGTCGGAGGATATGGCAATCAGCCCCAGCATTTT

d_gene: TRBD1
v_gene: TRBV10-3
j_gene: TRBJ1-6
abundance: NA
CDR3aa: CAISESKDRASSPLHF
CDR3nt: TGTGCCATCAGTGAGTCTAAGGACAGGGCAAGTTCACCCCTCCACTTT

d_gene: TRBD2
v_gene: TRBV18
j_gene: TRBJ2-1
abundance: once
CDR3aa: CASSPESGGYYNEQFF
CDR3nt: TGTGCCAGCTCGCCTGAGTCGGGAGGTTATTACAATGAGCAGTTCTTC

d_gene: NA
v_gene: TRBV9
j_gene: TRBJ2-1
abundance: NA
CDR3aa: CASSVLGATNEQFF
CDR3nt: TGTGCCAGCAGCGTGTTGGGGGCCACCAATGAGCAGTTCTTC

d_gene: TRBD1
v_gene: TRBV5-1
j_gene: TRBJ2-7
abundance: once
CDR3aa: CASSLWDSSYEQYF
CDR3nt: TGTGCCAGCAGCTTGTGGGACAGTTCCTACGAGCAGTACTTC

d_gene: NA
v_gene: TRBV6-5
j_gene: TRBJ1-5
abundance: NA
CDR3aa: CASSPPNQPQHF
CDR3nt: TGTGCCAGCAGCCCCCCAAATCAGCCCCAGCATTTT

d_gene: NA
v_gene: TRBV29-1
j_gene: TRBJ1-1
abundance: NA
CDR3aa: CSVDGVNTEAFF
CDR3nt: TGCAGCGTTGACGGGGTGAACACTGAAGCTTTCTTT

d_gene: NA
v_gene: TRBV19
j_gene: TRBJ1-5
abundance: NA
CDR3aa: CASALGGGSNQPQHF
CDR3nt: TGTGCCAGCGCCCTTGGGGGGGGTAGCAATCAGCCCCAGCATTTT

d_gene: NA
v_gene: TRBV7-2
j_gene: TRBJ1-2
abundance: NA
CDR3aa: CASSLLSYGYTF
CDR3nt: TGTGCCAGCAGCTTACTGAGCTATGGCTACACCTTC

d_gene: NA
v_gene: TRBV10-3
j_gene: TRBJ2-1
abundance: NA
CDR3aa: CAISGRDADNEQFF
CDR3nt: TGTGCCATCAGTGGACGGGATGCAGACAATGAGCAGTTCTTC

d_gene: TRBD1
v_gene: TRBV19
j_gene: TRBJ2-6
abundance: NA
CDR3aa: CASIMTGVSGANVLTF
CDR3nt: TGTGCCAGTATTATGACAGGGGTCTCTGGGGCCAACGTCCTGACTTTC

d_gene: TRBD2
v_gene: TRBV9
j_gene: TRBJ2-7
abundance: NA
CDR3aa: CASSVKTSRDSYEQYF
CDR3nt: TGTGCCAGCAGCGTCAAGACTAGCCGGGACTCTTACGAGCAGTACTTC

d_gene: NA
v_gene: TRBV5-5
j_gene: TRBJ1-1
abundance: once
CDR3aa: CASSFNAALQTEAFF
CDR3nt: TGTGCCAGCAGCTTCAACGCCGCCCTTCAGACTGAAGCTTTCTTT

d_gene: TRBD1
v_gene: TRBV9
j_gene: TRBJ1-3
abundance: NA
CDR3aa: CASSVAGTAYSGNTIYF
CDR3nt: TGTGCCAGCAGCGTTGCCGGGACAGCCTACTCTGGAAACACCATATATTTT

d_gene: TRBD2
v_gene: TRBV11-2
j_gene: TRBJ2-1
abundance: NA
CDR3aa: CASSPTSGIRNEQFF
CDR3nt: TGTGCCAGCAGCCCGACTAGCGGGATACGCAATGAGCAGTTCTTC

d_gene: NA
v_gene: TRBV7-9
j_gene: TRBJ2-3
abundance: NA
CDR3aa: CASSSQAGGPADTQYF
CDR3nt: TGTGCCAGCAGTTCCCAGGCCGGAGGGCCTGCAGATACGCAGTATTTT

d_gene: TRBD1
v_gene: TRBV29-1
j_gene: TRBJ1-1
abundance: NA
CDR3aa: CSVYYGTGTSPEAFF
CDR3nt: TGCAGCGTTTACTACGGGACAGGGACGAGTCCTGAAGCTTTCTTT

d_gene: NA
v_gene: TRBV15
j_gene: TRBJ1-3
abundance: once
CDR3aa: CATSRYRTGYSSSGNTIYF
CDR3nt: TGTGCCACCAGCAGATACCGTACAGGGTACTCTAGCTCTGGAAACACCATATATTTT

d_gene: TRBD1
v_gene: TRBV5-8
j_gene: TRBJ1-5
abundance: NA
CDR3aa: CASSLSLGQGNQPQHF
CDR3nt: TGTGCCAGCAGCCTCTCGTTGGGACAGGGAAATCAGCCCCAGCATTTT

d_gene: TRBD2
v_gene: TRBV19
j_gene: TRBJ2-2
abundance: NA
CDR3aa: CASSWREGRSGELFF
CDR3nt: TGTGCCAGTAGTTGGCGGGAGGGCCGCTCCGGGGAGCTGTTTTTT

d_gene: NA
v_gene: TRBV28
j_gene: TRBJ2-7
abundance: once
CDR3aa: CASRGPTRGSYEQYF
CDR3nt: TGTGCCAGCCGAGGGCCCACTCGGGGCTCCTACGAGCAGTACTTC

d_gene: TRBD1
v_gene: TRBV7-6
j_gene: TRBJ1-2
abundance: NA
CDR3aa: CASSPDRLGYTF
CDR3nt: TGTGCCAGCAGCCCGGACAGGCTTGGCTACACCTTC

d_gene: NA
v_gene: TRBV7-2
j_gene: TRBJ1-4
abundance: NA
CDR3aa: CASSLGPAAGSSEKLFF
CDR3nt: TGTGCCAGCAGCTTAGGGCCAGCCGCAGGTTCTAGCGAAAAACTGTTTTTT

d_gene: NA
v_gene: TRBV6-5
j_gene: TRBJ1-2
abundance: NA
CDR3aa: CASSSRGSNYGYTF
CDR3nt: TGTGCCAGCAGTTCGAGAGGCTCTAACTATGGCTACACCTTC

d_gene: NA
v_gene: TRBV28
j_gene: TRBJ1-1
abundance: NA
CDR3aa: CASSSPQGMNTEAFF
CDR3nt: TGTGCCAGCAGTTCCCCGCAGGGGATGAACACTGAAGCTTTCTTT

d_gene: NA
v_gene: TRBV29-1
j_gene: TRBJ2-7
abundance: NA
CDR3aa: CSVAQGNYEQYF
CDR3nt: TGCAGCGTTGCACAGGGTAACTACGAGCAGTACTTC

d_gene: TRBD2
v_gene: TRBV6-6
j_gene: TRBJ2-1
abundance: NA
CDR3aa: CASSYRTSGINNEQFF
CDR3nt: TGTGCCAGCAGTTACAGGACTAGCGGGATAAACAATGAGCAGTTCTTC

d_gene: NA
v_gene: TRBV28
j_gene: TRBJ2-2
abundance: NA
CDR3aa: CASSFRDTGELFF
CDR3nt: TGTGCCAGCAGTTTCCGGGATACCGGGGAGCTGTTTTTT

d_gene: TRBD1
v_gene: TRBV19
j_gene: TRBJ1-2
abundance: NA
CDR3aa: CASSIRQGDGYTF
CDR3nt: TGTGCCAGTAGTATACGGCAGGGGGATGGCTACACCTTC

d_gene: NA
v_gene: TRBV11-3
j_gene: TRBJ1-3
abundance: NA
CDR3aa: CASSRSDISPALNTIYF
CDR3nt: TGTGCCAGCAGCCGAAGTGACATTTCCCCAGCTTTGAACACCATATATTTT

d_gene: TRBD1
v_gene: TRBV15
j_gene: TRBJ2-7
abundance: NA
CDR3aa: CATSTGTGREQYF
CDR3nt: TGTGCCACCAGCACCGGGACAGGGAGGGAGCAGTACTTC

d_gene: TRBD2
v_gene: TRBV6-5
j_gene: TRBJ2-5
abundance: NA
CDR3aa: CASSYSAGVAETQYF
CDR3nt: TGTGCCAGCAGTTACTCAGCGGGAGTGGCAGAGACCCAGTACTTC

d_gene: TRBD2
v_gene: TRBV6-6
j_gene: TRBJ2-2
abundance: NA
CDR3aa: CASISGSAAGELFF
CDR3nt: TGTGCCAGCATTAGCGGGAGTGCGGCCGGGGAGCTGTTTTTT

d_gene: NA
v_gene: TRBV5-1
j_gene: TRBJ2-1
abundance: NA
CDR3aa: CASSLELARGEQFF
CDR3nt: TGCGCCAGCAGCTTGGAACTAGCACGCGGTGAGCAGTTCTTC

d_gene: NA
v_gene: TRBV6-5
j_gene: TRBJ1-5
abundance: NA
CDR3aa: CASRIREYSNQPQHF
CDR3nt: TGTGCCAGCAGGATCCGGGAGTATAGCAATCAGCCCCAGCATTTT

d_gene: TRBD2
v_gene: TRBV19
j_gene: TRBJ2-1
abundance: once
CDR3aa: CATIGLAGASNEQFF
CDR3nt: TGTGCCACCATTGGGCTAGCGGGAGCTTCGAATGAGCAGTTCTTC

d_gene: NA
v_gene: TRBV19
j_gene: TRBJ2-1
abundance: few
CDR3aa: CASSREGDEQFF
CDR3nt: TGTGCCAGTAGCCGAGAAGGGGATGAGCAGTTCTTC

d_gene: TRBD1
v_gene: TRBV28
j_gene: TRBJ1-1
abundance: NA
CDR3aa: CASSLEGRGTGNTEAFF
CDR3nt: TGTGCCAGCAGTTTAGAGGGACGGGGGACAGGGAACACTGAAGCTTTCTTT

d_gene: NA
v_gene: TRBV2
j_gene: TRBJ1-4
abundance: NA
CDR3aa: CASTRSGTREKLFF
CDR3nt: TGTGCCAGCACCCGTTCGGGAACGAGGGAAAAACTGTTTTTT

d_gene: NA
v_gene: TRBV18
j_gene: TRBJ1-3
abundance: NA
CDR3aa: CASSPSDTGNTIYF
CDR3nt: TGTGCCAGCTCACCATCGGACACTGGAAACACCATATATTTT

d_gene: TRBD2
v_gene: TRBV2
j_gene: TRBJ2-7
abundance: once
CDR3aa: CASSFRTGGYEQYF
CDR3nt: TGTGCCAGCAGTTTTCGGACCGGGGGGTACGAGCAGTACTTC

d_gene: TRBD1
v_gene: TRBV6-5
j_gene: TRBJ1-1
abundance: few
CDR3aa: CASGSVDRDTEAFF
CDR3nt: TGTGCCAGCGGGTCCGTCGACAGGGACACTGAAGCTTTCTTT

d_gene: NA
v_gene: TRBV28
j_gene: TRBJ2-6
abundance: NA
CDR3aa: CASHEGVSGANVLTF
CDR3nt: TGTGCCAGCCATGAGGGGGTCTCTGGGGCCAACGTCCTGACTTTC

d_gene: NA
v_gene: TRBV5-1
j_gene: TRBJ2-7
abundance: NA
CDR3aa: CASSSRDTLTYEQYF
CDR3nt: TGCGCCAGCAGCTCCCGGGACACCCTCACCTACGAGCAGTACTTC

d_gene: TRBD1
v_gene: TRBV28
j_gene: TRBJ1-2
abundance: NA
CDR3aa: CASRVTGGMGGYTF
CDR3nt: TGTGCCAGCAGAGTGACAGGGGGAATGGGTGGCTACACCTTC

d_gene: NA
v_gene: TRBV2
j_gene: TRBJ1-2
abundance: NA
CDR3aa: CATLSGRINYGYTF
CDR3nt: TGTGCCACCCTCAGCGGACGGATTAACTATGGCTACACCTTC